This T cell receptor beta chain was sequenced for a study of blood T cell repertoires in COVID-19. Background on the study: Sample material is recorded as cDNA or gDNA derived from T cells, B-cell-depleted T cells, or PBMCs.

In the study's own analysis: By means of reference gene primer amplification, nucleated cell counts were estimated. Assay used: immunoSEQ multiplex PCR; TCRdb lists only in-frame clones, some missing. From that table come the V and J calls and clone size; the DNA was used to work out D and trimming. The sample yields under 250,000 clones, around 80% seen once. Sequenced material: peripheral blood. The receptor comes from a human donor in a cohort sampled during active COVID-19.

CDR3 loop: CASSSTSRGQAFF. The DNA for the CDR3 is TGTGCCAGCAGTTCCACCTCCAGGGGGCAAGCTTTCTTT. The chain carries TRBV28 and TRBJ1-1; 8 nucleotides align to TRBD1. CDR3 length: 13 amino acids. J gave up 9 bases and V 4 bases, and 7 bases lay outside the gene matches. CDR1 is MDHEN, CDR2 SYDVKM, per germline.